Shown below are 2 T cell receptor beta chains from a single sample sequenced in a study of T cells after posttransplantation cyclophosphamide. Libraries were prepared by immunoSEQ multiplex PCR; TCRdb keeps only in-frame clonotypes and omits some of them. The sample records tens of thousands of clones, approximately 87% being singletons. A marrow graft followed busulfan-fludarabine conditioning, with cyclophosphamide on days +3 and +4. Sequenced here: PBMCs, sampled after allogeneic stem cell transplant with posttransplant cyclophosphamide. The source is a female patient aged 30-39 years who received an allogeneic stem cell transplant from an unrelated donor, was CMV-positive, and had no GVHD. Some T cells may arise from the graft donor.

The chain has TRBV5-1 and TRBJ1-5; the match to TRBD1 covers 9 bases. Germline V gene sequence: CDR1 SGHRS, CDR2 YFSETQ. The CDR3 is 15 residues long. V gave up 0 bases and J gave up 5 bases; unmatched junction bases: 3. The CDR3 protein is CASSLDRGPHQPQHF. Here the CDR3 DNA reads TGCGCCAGCAGCTTGGACAGGGGGCCGCATCAGCCCCAGCATTTT.

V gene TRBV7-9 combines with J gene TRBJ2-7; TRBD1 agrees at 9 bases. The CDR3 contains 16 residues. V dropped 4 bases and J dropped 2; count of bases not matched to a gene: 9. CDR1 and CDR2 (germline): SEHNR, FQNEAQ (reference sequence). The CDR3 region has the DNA TGTGCCAGCAGCTCCCCCCCTCGGACAGGGGCCTACGAGCAGTACTTC. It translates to CASSSPPRTGAYEQYF.